This T cell receptor beta chain comes out of a study of blood T cell repertoires in COVID-19. Data came from immunoSEQ multiplex PCR; TCRdb stores just in-frame clones and leaves some out. The table has approximately 220,000 clones, approximately 81% seen once. V lost 1 base and J 1 base, leaving 14 bases between the germline ends. Germline V gives CDR1 ENHRY, CDR2 SYGVKD. The CDR3 consists of 16 residues. The receptor was derived from a man aged 35 to 55 who had recovered from COVID-19. Sequenced input: PBMCs or T cells enriched from blood (not recorded which). The chain carries TRBV10-3 and TRBJ2-7; possibly TRBD2 for D (6 bases). In DNA form, the CDR3 reads TGTGCCATCAGTGAGTATAGGGGACTCCAGTCCTACGAGCAGTACTTC. Translating it yields CAISEYRGLQSYEQYF.